This TCR beta chain was captured by sequencing in a study of T cell responses to AZD1222 COVID-19 vaccine. This CDR3 is built from 17 residues. V was pared by 4 bases and J by 9 bases, with 17 bases of the junction left unmatched. Germline V gene sequence: CDR1 KGHSH, CDR2 LQKENI. Sequencing was performed with immunoSEQ multiplex PCR; in TCRdb, only in-frame clones are kept and a portion is missing. The repertoire consists of approximately 160,000 clones, with around 90% occurring once and the leading ten covering 2.6%. Study conclusions and caveats: Females made up more of the donors, who were largely white British, and clonal diversity may have come out too low. Two doses of AZD1222 preceded a rise in Spike-specific TCR breadth and depth.

A word on this clone: Its matching antigen is unknown.

Material: peripheral blood, obtained on day 0 of AZD1222 vaccination. The V and J genes are TRBV18 and TRBJ2-1, with TRBD1 matching over 8 bases. The origin of this receptor is an adult in good health. In DNA, the CDR3 is TGTGCCAGCTCACGCGGACAGGGAGGTTCTTCATGGGGTGAGCAGTTCTTC. It codes for CASSRGQGGSSWGEQFF. The full variable domain, rest sourced from reference TRBV18 and TRBJ2-1, is NAGVMQNPRHLVRRRGQEARLRCSPMKGHSHVYWYRQLPEEGLKFMVYLQKENIIDESGMPKERFSAEFPKEGPSILRIQQVVRGDSAAYFCASSRGQGGSSWGEQFFGPGTRLTVL.